This TCR beta chain was found in a study of blood T cell repertoires in COVID-19. Study-level background: The United States, Italy and Spain supplied acute and convalescent COVID-19 samples. Nucleic acid was either cDNA or gDNA, and it came from T cells, B-cell-depleted T cells, or PBMCs.

Methods used by the authors: For nucleated cells, counts were estimated from reference gene primer amplification. Produced via immunoSEQ multiplex PCR; TCRdb's table is partial and in-frame only. V and J calls and clone size are given by that table; D and trimming were obtained from the DNA. The data contain under 100,000 clones, around 92% of them singletons. Germline V gene lookup returns CDR1 SGHRS and CDR2 YFSETQ. V lost 0 bases and J lost 5, with 11 bases in between. CDR3 size: 14 residues. The sequence came from a woman aged 60-70 years with active COVID-19. The V call is TRBV5-1, the J call TRBJ2-5, with D tentatively TRBD1 (5 bases). Material for sequencing was peripheral blood. CDR3 protein: CASSLAGLQETQYF. The CDR3 bases are TGCGCCAGCAGCTTGGCAGGGTTACAGGAGACCCAGTACTTC.